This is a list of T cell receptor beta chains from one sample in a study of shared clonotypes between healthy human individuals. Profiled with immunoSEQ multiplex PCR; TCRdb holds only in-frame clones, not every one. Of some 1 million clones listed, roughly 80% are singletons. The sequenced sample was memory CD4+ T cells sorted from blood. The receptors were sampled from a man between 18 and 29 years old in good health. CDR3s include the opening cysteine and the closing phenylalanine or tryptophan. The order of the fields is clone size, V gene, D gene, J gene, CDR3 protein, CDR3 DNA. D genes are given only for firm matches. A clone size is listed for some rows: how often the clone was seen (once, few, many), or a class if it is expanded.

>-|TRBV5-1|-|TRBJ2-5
CASSLGVGAEETQYF
TGCGCCAGCAGCTTGGGAGTAGGGGCCGAAGAGACCCAGTACTTC
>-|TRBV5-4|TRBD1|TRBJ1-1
CASSPMDRVSEAFF
TGTGCCAGCAGCCCAATGGACAGGGTTTCTGAAGCTTTCTTT
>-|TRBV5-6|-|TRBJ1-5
CASSFRGGAGQPQHF
TGTGCCAGCAGCTTTAGGGGGGGCGCAGGACAGCCCCAGCATTTT
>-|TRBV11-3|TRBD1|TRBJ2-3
CASSLRAGTGSTDTQYF
TGTGCCAGCAGCTTGAGGGCCGGGACAGGGAGTACAGATACGCAGTATTTT
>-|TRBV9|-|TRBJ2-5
CASGRGGNQETQYF
TGTGCCAGCGGGAGAGGGGGTAACCAAGAGACCCAGTACTTC
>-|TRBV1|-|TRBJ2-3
CTSSQDGGFWLAGDRDTQYF
TGCACCAGCAGCCAAGATGGGGGGTTTTGGCTAGCGGGAGATAGGGATACGCAGTATTTT
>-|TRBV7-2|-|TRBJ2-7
CASSQSRLGAGYEQYF
TGTGCCAGCAGCCAATCACGTTTGGGGGCGGGCTACGAGCAGTACTTC
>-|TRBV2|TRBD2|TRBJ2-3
CASSVGLAGRPDTQYF
TGTGCCAGCAGTGTTGGACTAGCGGGACGCCCAGATACGCAGTATTTT
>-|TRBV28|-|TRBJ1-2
CASRRGTGGYTF
TGTGCCAGCAGGCGAGGGACGGGGGGCTACACCTTC
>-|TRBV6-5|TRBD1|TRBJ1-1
CASSSPTGAATEAFF
TGTGCCAGCAGTTCCCCGACAGGGGCGGCCACTGAAGCTTTCTTT
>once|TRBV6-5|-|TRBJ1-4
CASRIGGRNEKLFF
TGTGCCAGCAGGATCGGAGGACGTAATGAAAAACTGTTTTTT
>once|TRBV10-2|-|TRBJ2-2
CASSESIAGELFF
TGCGCCAGCAGTGAGTCGATTGCCGGGGAGCTGTTTTTT
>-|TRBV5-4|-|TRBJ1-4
CASSSGGSFNEKLFF
TGTGCCAGCAGCTCCGGGGGAAGTTTTAATGAAAAACTGTTTTTT
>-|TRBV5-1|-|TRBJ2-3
CASTATGKTTDTQYF
TGCGCCAGCACTGCGACGGGCAAGACCACAGATACGCAGTATTTT
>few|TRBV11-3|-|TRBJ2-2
CASSLGYRGELFF
TGTGCCAGCAGCTTAGGATATCGCGGGGAGCTGTTTTTT
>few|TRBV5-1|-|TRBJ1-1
CASSAVLGTEAFF
TGCGCCAGCAGTGCAGTTCTGGGCACTGAAGCTTTCTTT
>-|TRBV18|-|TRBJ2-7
CASSPPGAYEQYF
TGTGCCAGCTCACCACCGGGCGCCTACGAGCAGTACTTC
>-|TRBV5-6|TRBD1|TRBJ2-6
CASSPGQAGANVLTF
TGTGCCAGCAGCCCGGGACAGGCTGGGGCCAACGTCCTGACTTTC
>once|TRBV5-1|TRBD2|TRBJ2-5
CASSNTGTSFREQYF
TGCGCCAGCAGCAACACCGGGACTAGCTTCCGGGAGCAGTACTTC
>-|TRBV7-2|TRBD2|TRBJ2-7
CASSSTSGSSYEQYF
TGTGCCAGCAGCTCGACTAGCGGGAGCTCCTACGAGCAGTACTTC